This TCR beta chain stems from a study of identical twins. All of the donors were Caucasians in good health. CDR1 is SQVTM, CDR2 ANQGSEA, per germline. V was cut by 3 bases and J by 6 bases, with 9 bases left in between. This CDR3 has 11 residues. TCRdb passed the 5' RACE reads through MiXCR, listing each CDR3 protein once. The sample has under 900,000 distinct CDR3 sequences, around a sixth seen once. The table lists this clonotype with a few counts. The data also belong to a second study, concerning T cells expressing NK-cell markers. That work states: Repertoires of TCR beta were obtained from T cells sorted as CD3+CD56+NKG2C+, CD3+CD56+NKG2C- and CD3+CD56-NKG2C+.

What was sequenced was PBMCs. The chain couples TRBV29-1 to TRBJ2-7; the D is unclear. The source of this sequence is a woman in her late teens or twenties in good health. CDR3 protein: CSVEVFAEQYF. The CDR3, as DNA: TGCAGCGTTGAGGTTTTTGCCGAGCAGTACTTC.